The present T cell receptor beta chain was sequenced within a study of blood T cell repertoires in COVID-19. The overall study: COVID-19 samples collected from the United States, Italy and Spain covered acute and convalescent phases. PBMCs, B-cell-depleted T cells, or T cells provided the cDNA or gDNA that made up the material.

Profiled with immunoSEQ multiplex PCR; TCRdb holds only in-frame clones, not every one. The sample holds approximately 360,000 clones, almost 90% seen once. Unmatched junction bases numbered 4, after V lost 7 bases and J lost 2 bases. The germline V gene has CDR1 SQVTM and CDR2 ANQGSEA. The length of the CDR3 is 12 residues. The TCR was taken from a man aged 18 to 30 with active or convalescent COVID-19. Sequenced material: peripheral blood. This rearrangement joins TRBV29-1 to TRBJ2-5, with 7 bases fitting TRBD1. The CDR3 coding sequence is TGCAGCGAAACGACAGGGCAAGAGACCCAGTACTTC. Amino acid sequence: CSETTGQETQYF.